The clone carrying this T cell receptor beta chain was counted ten times or more. Its specificity is not known. Germline V gene lookup returns CDR1 MNHNS and CDR2 SASEGT. This CDR3 has 15 amino acids. With V trimmed by 3 bases and J by 4 bases, 3 bases remained unmatched. The data stem from a study of cytomegalovirus exposure and HLA in healthy donors. Regarding the study as a whole: The finding came from a later analysis; first-cohort TCR clusters tended to co-occur in the approximately 120 validation repertoires.

The donors were part of the roughly 120-subject validation cohort, which stood apart from the roughly 700-subject first cohort. The table came from immunoSEQ multiplex PCR; TCRdb's copy has only in-frame clones and leaves some out. The table includes some 150,000 clones, around nine tenths detected once. This chain links TRBV6-1 with TRBJ2-1; 10 nucleotides align to TRBD2. The sample consisted of PBMCs. The receptor was derived from a woman aged 18-29 years in good health and CMV-seropositive. As DNA, the CDR3 is TGTGCCAGCAGTGAGGGAGCGGGAGGGTACAATGAGCAGTTCTTC. It codes for CASSEGAGGYNEQFF.